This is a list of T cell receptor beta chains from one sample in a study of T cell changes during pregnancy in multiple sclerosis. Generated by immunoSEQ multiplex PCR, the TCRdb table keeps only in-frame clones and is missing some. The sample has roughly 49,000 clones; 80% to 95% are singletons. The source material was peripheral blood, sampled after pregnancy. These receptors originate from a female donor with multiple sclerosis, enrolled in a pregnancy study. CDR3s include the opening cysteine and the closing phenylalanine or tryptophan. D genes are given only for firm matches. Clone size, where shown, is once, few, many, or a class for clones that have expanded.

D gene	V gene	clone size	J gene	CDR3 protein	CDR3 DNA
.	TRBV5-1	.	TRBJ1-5	CASSPGYGSNQPQHF	TGCGCCAGCAGCCCAGGGTATGGGAGCAATCAGCCCCAGCATTTT
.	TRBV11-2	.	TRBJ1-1	CASSLGVGMNTEAFF	TGTGCCAGCAGCTTAGGGGTCGGGATGAACACTGAAGCTTTCTTT
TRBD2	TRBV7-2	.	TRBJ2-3	CASSPAAGRTDTQYF	TGTGCCAGCAGCCCTGCAGCGGGGAGAACAGATACGCAGTATTTT
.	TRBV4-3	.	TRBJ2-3	CASSQSGSTDTQYF	TGCGCCAGCAGCCAATCAGGGAGCACAGATACGCAGTATTTT
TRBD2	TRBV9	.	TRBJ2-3	CASSTPSGGVFGTDTQYF	TGTGCCAGCAGCACCCCTAGCGGGGGGGTGTTCGGCACAGATACGCAGTATTTT
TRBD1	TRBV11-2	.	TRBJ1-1	CASSLGTRDRVDGTEAFF	TGTGCCAGCAGCTTGGGGACCCGGGACAGGGTAGATGGAACTGAAGCTTTCTTT
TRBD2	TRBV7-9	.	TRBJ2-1	CASSSTSGVSYNEQFF	TGTGCCAGCAGCTCTACTAGCGGGGTTTCCTACAATGAGCAGTTCTTC
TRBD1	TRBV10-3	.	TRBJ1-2	CAIRTAGTVYGYTF	TGTGCCATCAGGACAGCCGGGACAGTCTATGGCTACACCTTC
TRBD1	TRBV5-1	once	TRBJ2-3	CASSRRGQGSWGTDTQYF	TGCGCCAGCAGCCGAAGGGGACAGGGGTCTTGGGGCACAGATACGCAGTATTTT
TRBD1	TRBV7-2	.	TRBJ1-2	CASSSGTGIGGYTF	TGTGCCAGCAGCTCCGGGACAGGGATCGGTGGCTACACCTTC
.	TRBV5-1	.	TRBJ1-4	CASSLTVAVGEKLFF	TGCGCCAGCAGCTTAACGGTCGCGGTTGGGGAAAAACTGTTTTTT
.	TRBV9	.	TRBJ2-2	CASSGRIGVTGELFF	TGTGCCAGCAGCGGGCGGATCGGGGTCACCGGGGAGCTGTTTTTT
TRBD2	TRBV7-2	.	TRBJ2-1	CASSLGLANEQFF	TGTGCCAGCAGCTTAGGACTAGCTAATGAGCAGTTCTTC
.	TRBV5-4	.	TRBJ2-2	CASSLNSGGGPTGELFF	TGTGCCAGCAGCTTGAACTCCGGCGGGGGCCCCACCGGGGAGCTGTTTTTT
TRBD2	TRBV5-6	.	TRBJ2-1	CASSLSSGFSSYNEQFF	TGTGCCAGCAGCTTGAGTAGCGGGTTTAGCTCCTACAATGAGCAGTTCTTC
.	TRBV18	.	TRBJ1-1	CASSPAMTKNTEAFF	TGTGCCAGCTCACCAGCGATGACAAAGAACACTGAAGCTTTCTTT
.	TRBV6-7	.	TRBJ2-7	CASSSVPGGYEQYF	TGTGCCAGCAGTTCCGTTCCAGGTGGATACGAGCAGTACTTC
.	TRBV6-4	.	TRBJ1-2	CASSDSSGYGYTF	TGTGCCAGCAGTGACTCATCGGGCTATGGCTACACCTTC
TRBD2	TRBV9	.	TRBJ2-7	CASSSHGLAGGRGEQYF	TGTGCCAGCAGCTCCCACGGGCTAGCGGGGGGCCGGGGAGAGCAGTACTTC
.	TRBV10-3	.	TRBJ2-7	CAISLQGNYEQYF	TGTGCCATCAGTCTCCAGGGAAACTACGAGCAGTACTTC
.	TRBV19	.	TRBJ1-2	CASSLSYGYTF	TGTGCCAGTAGTCTGTCCTATGGCTACACCTTC
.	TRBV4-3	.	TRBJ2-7	CASSQDRGAPYEQYF	TGCGCCAGCAGCCAAGATCGGGGGGCCCCCTACGAGCAGTACTTC